The sequence of this TCR beta chain was determined in a study of shared clonotypes between healthy human individuals. The method was immunoSEQ multiplex PCR; TCRdb's version includes in-frame clones alone and lacks a portion of them. The sample includes some 2 million clones, over 85% of them seen just once. With 0 bases removed from V and 4 bases from J, the gap between germline ends came to 18 bases. CDR1 and CDR2 (germline): GTSNPN, SVGIG (reference sequence). The CDR3 spans 16 residues. The sequencing input was naive CD4+ T cells sorted from blood. Subset in this sample: CD45RA+ positively selected. The sequence was obtained from a man between 18 and 29 years old in good health. V gene TRBV30 combines with J gene TRBJ1-2; weak D call: TRBD1 (5 bases). The CDR3 coding sequence is TGTGCCTGGAGTGTACTAGGGGATAGACCCCTCTATGGCTACACCTTC. Its translation: CAWSVLGDRPLYGYTF.